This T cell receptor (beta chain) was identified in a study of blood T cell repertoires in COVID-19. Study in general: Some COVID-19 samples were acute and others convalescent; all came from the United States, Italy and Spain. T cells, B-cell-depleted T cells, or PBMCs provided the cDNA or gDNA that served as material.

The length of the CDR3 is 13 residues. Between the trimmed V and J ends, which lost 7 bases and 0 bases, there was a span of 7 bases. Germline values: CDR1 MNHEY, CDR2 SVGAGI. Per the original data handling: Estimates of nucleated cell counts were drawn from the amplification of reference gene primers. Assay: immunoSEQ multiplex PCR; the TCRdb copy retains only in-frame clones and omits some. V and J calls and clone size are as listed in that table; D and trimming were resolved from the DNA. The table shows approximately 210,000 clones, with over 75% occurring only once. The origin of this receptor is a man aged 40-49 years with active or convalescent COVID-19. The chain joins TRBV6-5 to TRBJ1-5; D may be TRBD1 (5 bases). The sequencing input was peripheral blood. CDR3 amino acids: CASTQGSNQPQHF. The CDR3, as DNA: TGTGCCAGCACCCAGGGTAGCAATCAGCCCCAGCATTTT.